This TCR beta chain was sequenced for a study of metastatic and nonmetastatic thyroid tumors. Deletions cut 4 bases from V and 3 bases from J, with 9 bases between. This CDR3 spans 14 amino acids. With MiXCR, TCRdb reprocessed the PCR reads. The sample holds around 31,000 clones; 15% to 20% are singletons and the top ten take under 12%. No patient received treatment before thyroid surgery. Study-level findings and limits: Significantly greater TCR beta diversity was reportedly found in malignant thyroid tumors than in benign nodules (in blood and tumor).

This clone was seen ten or more times. What it binds is not known. The sequence came from a female donor with papillary thyroid cancer or a benign thyroid nodule (not recorded which). Some clones in this sample may be carry-over from other donors' samples. Sequencing was performed on blood. The genes are TRBV12-3 or TRBV12-4 and TRBJ2-2, with a tentative D call TRBD2 (5 bases). DNA for the CDR3: TGTGCCAGCAGTTCGGACTTACACACCGGGGAGCTGTTTTTT. Translating gives CASSSDLHTGELFF.